This T cell receptor beta chain was documented in a study of blood T cell repertoires in COVID-19. Per the original data handling: Using reference gene primer amplification, nucleated cell counts were estimated. Produced via immunoSEQ multiplex PCR; TCRdb's table is partial and in-frame only. V, J and clone size were drawn from that table, and D and trimming were deduced from the DNA. Among more than 90,000 clones listed, 70% to 90% were seen once. This CDR3 has 15 amino acids. Germline assignment: CDR1 MNHEY and CDR2 SVGAGI. About this clone: At one boundary the junction diverges from the germline segment, which might be a read error.

The sequence derives from a middle-aged man with acute or convalescent COVID-19. The V and J genes are TRBV6-5 and TRBJ1-1; TRBD1 matches 7 bases. Specimen: peripheral blood. As DNA, the CDR3 is TGTGCCAGCAACTTTTTACAGGGGCTGAAAACTGAAGCTTTCTTT. This translates into CASNFLQGLKTEAFF.